The present entry profiles one T cell receptor beta chain with its context. Its antigen is not identified. This sample stems from a study of OX40 agonist ivuxolimab in advanced cancers. Study-level background: Enrolled patients in dose escalation had cancers that were hepatocellular carcinoma, melanoma, renal cell or head and neck cancer. The mean age was roughly 60 years, ranging from 23 to 79, with roughly four fifths of participants male.

This CDR3 has 15 amino acids. From germline, CDR1 is MNHEY and CDR2 SVGAGI. The J segment lost 0 bases and the V segment lost 5 bases, leaving 4 bases of the junction unmatched. Findings of the study overall: On average, a greater number of expanded clones characterised CD8+ T cells relative to CD4+.

Here immunoSEQ multiplex PCR was the method, and the copy in TCRdb shows in-frame clones only, minus some. The table shows 55,000 to 85,000 clones, with about 91% occurring only once. Blood got drawn at baseline, again on cycle 4 day 1, and then on cycle 7 day 1. This receptor was obtained from an adult with an advanced solid tumor such as melanoma, head and neck, liver or kidney cancer. The V gene is TRBV6-5, the J gene TRBJ2-3, with TRBD2 matching 8 bases. The specimen comprised CD4+ or CD8+ T cells sorted from blood, sampled in a trial of the OX40 agonist ivuxolimab. As DNA, the CDR3 is TGTGCCAGCAGTAGCGGGAGACTAAGCACAGATACGCAGTATTTT. It encodes CASSSGRLSTDTQYF.